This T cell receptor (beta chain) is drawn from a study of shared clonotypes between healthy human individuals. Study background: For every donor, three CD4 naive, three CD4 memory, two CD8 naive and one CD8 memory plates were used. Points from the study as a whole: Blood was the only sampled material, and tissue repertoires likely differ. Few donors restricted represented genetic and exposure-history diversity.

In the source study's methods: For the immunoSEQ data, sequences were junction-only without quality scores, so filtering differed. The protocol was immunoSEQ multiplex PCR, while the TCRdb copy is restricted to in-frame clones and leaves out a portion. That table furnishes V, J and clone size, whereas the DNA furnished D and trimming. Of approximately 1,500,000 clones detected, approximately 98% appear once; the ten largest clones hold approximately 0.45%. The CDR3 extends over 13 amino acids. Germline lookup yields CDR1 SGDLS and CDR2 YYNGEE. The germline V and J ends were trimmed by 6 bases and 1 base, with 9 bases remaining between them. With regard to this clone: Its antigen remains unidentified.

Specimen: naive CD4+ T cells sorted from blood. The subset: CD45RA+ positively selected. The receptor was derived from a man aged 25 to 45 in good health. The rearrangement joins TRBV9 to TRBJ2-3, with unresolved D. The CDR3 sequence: CASTRPGTDTQYF. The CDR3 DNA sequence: TGTGCCAGCACTCGCCCGGGCACAGATACGCAGTATTTT.